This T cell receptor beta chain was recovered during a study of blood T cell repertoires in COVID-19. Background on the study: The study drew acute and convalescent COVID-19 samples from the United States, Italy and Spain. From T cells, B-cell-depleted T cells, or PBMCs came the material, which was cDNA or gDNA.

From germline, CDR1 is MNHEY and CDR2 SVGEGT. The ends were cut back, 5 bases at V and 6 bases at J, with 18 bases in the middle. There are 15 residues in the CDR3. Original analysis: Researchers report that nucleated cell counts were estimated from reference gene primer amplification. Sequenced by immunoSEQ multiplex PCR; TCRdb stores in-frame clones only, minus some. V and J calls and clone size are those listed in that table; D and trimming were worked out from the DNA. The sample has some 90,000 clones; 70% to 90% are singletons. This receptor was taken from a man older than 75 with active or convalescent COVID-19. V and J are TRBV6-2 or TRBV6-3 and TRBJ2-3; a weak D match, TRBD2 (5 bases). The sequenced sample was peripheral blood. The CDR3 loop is CASSQEAASKDTQYF. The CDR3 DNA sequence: TGTGCCAGCAGTCAAGAAGCGGCCTCAAAGGATACGCAGTATTTT.